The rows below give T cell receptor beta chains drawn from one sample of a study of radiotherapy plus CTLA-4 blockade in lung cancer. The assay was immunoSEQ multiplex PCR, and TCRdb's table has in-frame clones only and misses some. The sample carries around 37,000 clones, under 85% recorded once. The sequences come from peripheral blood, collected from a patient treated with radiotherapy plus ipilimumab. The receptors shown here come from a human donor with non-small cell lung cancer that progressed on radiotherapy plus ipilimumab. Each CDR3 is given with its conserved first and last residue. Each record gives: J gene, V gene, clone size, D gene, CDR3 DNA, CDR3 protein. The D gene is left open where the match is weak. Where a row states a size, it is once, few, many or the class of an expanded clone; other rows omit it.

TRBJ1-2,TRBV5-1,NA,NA,TGCGCCAGCAGTGGGGACCCCGGGTCCTATGGCTACACCTTC,CASSGDPGSYGYTF
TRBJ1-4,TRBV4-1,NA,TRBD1,TGCGCCAGCAGCATCGACAGGGGCATGTCAACTAATGAAAAACTGTTTTTT,CASSIDRGMSTNEKLFF
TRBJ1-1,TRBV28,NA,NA,TGTGCCAGCAGTCCGGGACCGTTAAGGGCTTTCTTT,CASSPGPLRAFF
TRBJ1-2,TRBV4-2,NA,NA,TGTGCCAGCGGCCAAGAAGGGGATTACGCTAACTATGGCTACACCTTC,CASGQEGDYANYGYTF
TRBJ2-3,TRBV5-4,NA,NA,TGTGCCAGCAGCTTGGGTAGCGGAGACGCAGATACGCAGTATTTT,CASSLGSGDADTQYF
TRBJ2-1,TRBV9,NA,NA,TGTGCCAGCAGCGTCCAAGAGGGGCTCCCTGAGCAGTTCTTC,CASSVQEGLPEQFF
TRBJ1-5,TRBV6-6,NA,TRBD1,TGTGCCAGCAGTTACGGGACAGTTCAGCCCCAGCATTTT,CASSYGTVQPQHF
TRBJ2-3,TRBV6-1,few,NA,TGCGCCAGCAGTGAGTCTCTTGGCGGGTACACAGATACGCAGTATTTT,CASSESLGGYTDTQYF
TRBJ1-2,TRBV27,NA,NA,TGTGCCAGCAGTCTGACGGCATCTAACTATGGCTACACCTTC,CASSLTASNYGYTF
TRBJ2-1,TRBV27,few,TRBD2,TGTGCCACTAGCGGCTCCTACAATGAGCAGTTCTTC,CATSGSYNEQFF
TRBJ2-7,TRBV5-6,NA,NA,TGTGCCAGCAGCTTGGCGGGCTCCTACGAGCAGTACTTC,CASSLAGSYEQYF
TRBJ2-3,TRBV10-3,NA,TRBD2,TGTGCCGCCGGACTAGCCTCAACGACTAGCACAGATACGCAGTATTTT,CAAGLASTTSTDTQYF
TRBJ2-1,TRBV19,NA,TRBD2,TGTGCCAGTAGTATTCAACTAGCGGGGAACAATGAGCAGTTCTTC,CASSIQLAGNNEQFF
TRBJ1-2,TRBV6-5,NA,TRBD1,TGTGCCAGCGGTTCCCACAGGGGGGACTATGGCTACACCTTC,CASGSHRGDYGYTF
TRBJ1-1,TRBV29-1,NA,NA,TGCAGCGTTGCCCACCTGGCTGTGCTGGGCACTGAAGCTTTCTTT,CSVAHLAVLGTEAFF
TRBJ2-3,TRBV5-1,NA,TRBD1,TGCGCCAGCAGCTTGGGACAGGGGGCAGGAGATACGCAGTATTTT,CASSLGQGAGDTQYF
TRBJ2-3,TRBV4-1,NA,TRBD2,TGCGCCAGCAGCCAATTAGCGGGTAGCACAGATACGCAGTATTTT,CASSQLAGSTDTQYF
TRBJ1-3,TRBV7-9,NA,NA,TGTGCCAGCAGCTCTACCTCATCTCTCTCTGGAAACACCATATATTTT,CASSSTSSLSGNTIYF
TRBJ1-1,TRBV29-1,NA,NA,TGCAGCGTGGTGACAGTGAACACTGAAGCTTTCTTT,CSVVTVNTEAFF
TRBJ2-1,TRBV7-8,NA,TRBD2,TGTGCCAGCAGTCCAAGCGGGGGCTCCTACAATGAGCAGTTCTTC,CASSPSGGSYNEQFF
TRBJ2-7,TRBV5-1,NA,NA,TGCGCCAGCAGCTTGGACACTACATCCTACGAGCAGTACTTC,CASSLDTTSYEQYF
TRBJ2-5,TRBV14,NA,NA,TGTGCCAGCAGCCAAGACAACCAAGAGACCCAGTACTTC,CASSQDNQETQYF
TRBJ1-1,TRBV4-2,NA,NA,TGTGCCAGCAGCCAAGGCCAGGGAAGTGGAGCTTTCTTT,CASSQGQGSGAFF
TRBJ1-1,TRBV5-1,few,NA,TGCGCCAGCAGCCCCCGACTATCGAACACTGAAGCTTTCTTT,CASSPRLSNTEAFF
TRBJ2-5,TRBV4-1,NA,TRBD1,TGCGCCAGCAGCCAAGATCGGGTAGGGGGCATAATAGAGACCCAGTACTTC,CASSQDRVGGIIETQYF
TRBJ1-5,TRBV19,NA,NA,TGTGCCAGTAGTATTTCGACGGGAGGGAGAAATCAGCCCCAGCATTTT,CASSISTGGRNQPQHF
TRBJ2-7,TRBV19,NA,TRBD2,TGTGCCAGTAGTTTGACTAGCGGTTATACCTACGAGCAGTACTTC,CASSLTSGYTYEQYF
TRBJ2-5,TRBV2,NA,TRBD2,TGTGCCAGTACCGGGACTAGCGGGGGGTACCAAGAGACCCAGTACTTC,CASTGTSGGYQETQYF
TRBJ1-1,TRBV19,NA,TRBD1,TGTGCCAGTTCCAAGGGGGCCACAAGGAACACTGAAGCTTTCTTT,CASSKGATRNTEAFF
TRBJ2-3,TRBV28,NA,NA,TGTGCCTCGGGCAGGGGAGGCGATACGCAGTATTTT,CASGRGGDTQYF
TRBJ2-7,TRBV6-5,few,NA,TGTGCCAGCAGTTACCCTGGACAGTCCTACGAGCAGTACTTC,CASSYPGQSYEQYF
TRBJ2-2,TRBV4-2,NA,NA,TGTGCCAGCAGCCAAGATACAGGGCCCGGGGAGCTGTTTTTT,CASSQDTGPGELFF
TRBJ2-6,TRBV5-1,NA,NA,TGCGCCAGCAGCTTGGTGGGGGCGGGCTCTGGGGCCAACGTCCTGACTTTC,CASSLVGAGSGANVLTF
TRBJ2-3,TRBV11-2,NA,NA,TGTGCCAGCAGCTTAGGGGGAATAGGCACAGATACGCAGTATTTT,CASSLGGIGTDTQYF
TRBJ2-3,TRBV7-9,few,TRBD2,TGTGCCAGCAGCTTAGCAGCTAGCGGGAGGTTTGGAGATACGCAGTATTTT,CASSLAASGRFGDTQYF
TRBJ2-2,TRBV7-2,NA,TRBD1,TGTGCCAGCAGCTTAGTGGGGACAGGGTTGTCCGGGCGTCCCGGGGAGCTGTTTTTT,CASSLVGTGLSGRPGELFF
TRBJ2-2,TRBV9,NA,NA,TGTGCCAGCAACTTACAGGGGAACACCGGGGAGCTGTTTTTT,CASNLQGNTGELFF
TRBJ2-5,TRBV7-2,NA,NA,TGTGCCAGCAGCTTAGTCATCCAGGAGACCCAGTACTTC,CASSLVIQETQYF
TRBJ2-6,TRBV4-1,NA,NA,TGCGCCAGCAGCCAAGACAGGGAGCGCCTTTCTGGGGCCAACGTCCTGACTTTC,CASSQDRERLSGANVLTF
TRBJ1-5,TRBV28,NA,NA,TGTGCCAGCAGTTTATGGAGCAGCAATCAGCCCCAGCATTTT,CASSLWSSNQPQHF
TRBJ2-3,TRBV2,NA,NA,TGTGCCAGCAGTGCAGGTTCTAACACAGATACGCAGTATTTT,CASSAGSNTDTQYF
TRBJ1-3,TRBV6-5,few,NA,TGTGCCAGCAGTGGACAGTCAGCAGGAAACACCATATATTTT,CASSGQSAGNTIYF
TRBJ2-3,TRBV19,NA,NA,TGTGCCAGTAGTCCCTTGGGACGTGAGCCCCGGGATACGCAGTATTTT,CASSPLGREPRDTQYF
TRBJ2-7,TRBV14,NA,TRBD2,TGTGCCAGCAGCCATGCTAGTGCGCGCGGGAGGAGGACCGAGCTCTACGAGCAGTACTTC,CASSHASARGRRTELYEQYF
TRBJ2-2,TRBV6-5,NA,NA,TGTGCCAGCAGGGACACCACCACCGGGGAGCTGTTTTTT,CASRDTTTGELFF
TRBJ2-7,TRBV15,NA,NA,TGTGCCACCAGTCCCCTCTGGGCTCCCAACGAGCAGTACTTC,CATSPLWAPNEQYF
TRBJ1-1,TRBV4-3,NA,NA,TGCGCCAGCAGCCAGGACAGCATGAACACTGAAGCTTTCTTT,CASSQDSMNTEAFF
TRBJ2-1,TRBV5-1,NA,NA,TGCGCCAGCAGCCCGATTATGGCTAGTCGCTATGAGCAGTTCTTC,CASSPIMASRYEQFF
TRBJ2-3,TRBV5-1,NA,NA,TGCGCCAGCAGCCCCATACAGGGAGCAGATACGCAGTATTTT,CASSPIQGADTQYF
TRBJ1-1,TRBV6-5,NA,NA,TGTGCCAGCAGTTACTCGACGGGAAACCCTGAAGCTTTCTTT,CASSYSTGNPEAFF
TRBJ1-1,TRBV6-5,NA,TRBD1,TGTGCCAGCACGCCGACAGGGGGAACTGAAGCTTTCTTT,CASTPTGGTEAFF
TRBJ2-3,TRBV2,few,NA,TGTGCCAGCAGTGAAATTGGGGGTCTCGTGCGGTATACGCAGTATTTT,CASSEIGGLVRYTQYF
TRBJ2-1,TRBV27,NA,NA,TGTGCCAGCAGTTTGCTCGGCGATGAGCAGTTCTTC,CASSLLGDEQFF
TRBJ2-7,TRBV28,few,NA,TGTGCCAGCAGTTTAATCAGGGGTCCAACCCTCTACGAGCAGTACTTC,CASSLIRGPTLYEQYF